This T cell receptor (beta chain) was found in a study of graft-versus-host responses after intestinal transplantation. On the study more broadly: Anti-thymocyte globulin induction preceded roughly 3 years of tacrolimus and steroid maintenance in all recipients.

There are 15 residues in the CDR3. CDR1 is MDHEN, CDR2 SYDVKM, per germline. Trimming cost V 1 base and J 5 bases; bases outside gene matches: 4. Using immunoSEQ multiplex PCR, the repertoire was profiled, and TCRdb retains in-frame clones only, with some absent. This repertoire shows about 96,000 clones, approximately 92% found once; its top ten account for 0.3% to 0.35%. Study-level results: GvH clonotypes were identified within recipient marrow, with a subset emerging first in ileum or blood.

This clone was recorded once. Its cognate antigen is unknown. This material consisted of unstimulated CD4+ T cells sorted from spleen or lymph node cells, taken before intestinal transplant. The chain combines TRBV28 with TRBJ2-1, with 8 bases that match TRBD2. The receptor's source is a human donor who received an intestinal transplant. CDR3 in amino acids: CASSLSGTRNNEQFF. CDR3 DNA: TGTGCCAGCAGTTTATCCGGGACTAGGAACAATGAGCAGTTCTTC.